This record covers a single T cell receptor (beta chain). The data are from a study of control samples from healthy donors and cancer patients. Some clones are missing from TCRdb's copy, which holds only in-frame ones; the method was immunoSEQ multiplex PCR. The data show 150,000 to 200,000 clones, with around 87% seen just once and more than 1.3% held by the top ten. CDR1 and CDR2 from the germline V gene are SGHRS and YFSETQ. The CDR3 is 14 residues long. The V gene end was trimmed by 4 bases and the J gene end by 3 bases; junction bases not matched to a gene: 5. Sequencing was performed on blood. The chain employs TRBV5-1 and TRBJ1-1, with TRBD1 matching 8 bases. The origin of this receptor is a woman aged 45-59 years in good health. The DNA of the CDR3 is TGCGCCAGCAGCCCACAGGGGGGTGACACTGAAGCTTTCTTT. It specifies CASSPQGGDTEAFF.